Listed here is a single TCR beta chain. Under the authors' procedure: Using reference gene primer amplification, nucleated cell counts were estimated. The assay was immunoSEQ multiplex PCR, and TCRdb's table has in-frame clones only and misses some. V, J and clone size are taken as reported in that table, and D and trimming were inferred from the DNA itself. Of roughly 430,000 clones in the sample, 88% were seen once. CDR3 length: 16 amino acids. J lost 3 bases, V lost 0 bases, and 7 bases had no gene match. Looked up from germline, CDR1 is SEHNR and CDR2 is FQNEAQ (reference sequence). The age range of participants was roughly 18 to 90 years, with residence in 20 to 25 US areas. Participants reported their clinical history, and cohort assignment relied on those reports. This specimen belongs to a study of blood T cell repertoires in COVID-19. Background on the study: PBMCs, B-cell-depleted T cells, or T cells were the source of the cDNA or gDNA that made up the material.

The gene calls are TRBV7-9 and TRBJ2-5; TRBD2 agrees at 7 bases. Sequencing was performed on PBMCs or T cells enriched from blood (not recorded which). This receptor was identified in a woman between 40 and 55 years old with acute COVID-19. Written as DNA, the CDR3 is TGTGCCAGCAGCTTAGCGCGCGGAGGGAGGGAAGAGACCCAGTACTTC. Its translation is CASSLARGGREETQYF.